Each of the 20 T cell receptor beta chains below was sequenced from the same sample in a study of pediatric ulcerative colitis. Sequenced by immunoSEQ multiplex PCR; TCRdb stores in-frame clones only, minus some. The sample shows roughly 18,000 clones, roughly 69% of them seen only once. The rectum was sampled with one to two pinch biopsies at colonoscopy. Sequencing used gut tissue. The source is a boy between 10 and 17 years old with moderate ulcerative colitis.

Here the CDR3 reads CASSFLSGGPYGYTF. CDR3 coding DNA: TGTGCCAGCAGCTTCTTGTCAGGGGGCCCCTATGGCTACACCTTC. The V gene is TRBV5-4, the J gene TRBJ1-2, with 8 bases matching TRBD1. Germline values: CDR1 SGHNT, CDR2 YYREEE (reference sequence). The length of the CDR3 is 15 residues. After removal of 2 bases from V and 4 bases from J, the junction contained 7 bases not matched to a gene.

The V and J genes are TRBV5-4 and TRBJ1-6; 8 positions match TRBD1. The J segment lost 12 bases and the V segment lost 0 bases, leaving 5 bases of the junction unmatched. The germline CDR1 and CDR2 sequences are SGHNT and YYREEE (reference sequence). This CDR3 has 14 residues. The CDR3 here is CASSLEQGAGPLHF. CDR3 in DNA: TGTGCCAGCAGCTTGGAGCAGGGGGCAGGACCCCTCCACTTT.

This rearrangement joins TRBV11-2 to TRBJ1-1; the D is unclear. The CDR3 length is 16 residues. Germline V lookup: CDR1 SGHAT, CDR2 FQNNGV. V lost 0 bases and J 0 bases, leaving 11 bases between the germline ends. CDR3 region: CASSLDRVSMNTEAFF. The DNA for the CDR3 is TGTGCCAGCAGCTTAGATCGAGTCAGCATGAACACTGAAGCTTTCTTT.

The gene calls are TRBV15 and TRBJ1-4; 10 bases line up with TRBD1. Per the germline V gene, CDR1 is LNHNV and CDR2 is YYDKDF (reference sequence). The CDR3 sequence is 16 residues long. V gave up 0 bases and J gave up 7 bases; unmatched junction bases: 5. The CDR3 DNA sequence: TGTGCCACCAGCAGAGATGGGGGACAGGGGTCTGAAAAACTGTTTTTT. It specifies CATSRDGGQGSEKLFF.

This clone was detected a few times. The chain links TRBV7-2 to TRBJ1-2, with 9 bases lining up with TRBD1. In germline, CDR1 is SGHTA, CDR2 FQGNSA. Germline trimming cut 4 bases from V and 8 bases from J; bases unmatched to any gene: 11. The CDR3 length is 15 residues. CDR3 nucleotide sequence: TGTGCCAGCAGCTCTAGACACTACAGGGGGCAAGGCTACACCTTC. Its protein product is CASSSRHYRGQGYTF.

The V and J genes are TRBV18 and TRBJ2-7; 10 nucleotides align to TRBD1. Unmatched junction bases numbered 8, after V lost 6 bases and J lost 3 bases. Germline CDR1 KGHSH, CDR2 LQKENI. CDR3 length equals 15 residues. The CDR3 here is CASSQDRGGHYEQYF. The CDR3 DNA reads as TGTGCCAGCTCTCAGGACAGGGGGGGGCACTACGAGCAGTACTTC. Full variable domain (missing parts from reference TRBV18 and TRBJ2-7): NAGVMQNPRHLVRRRGQEARLRCSPMKGHSHVYWYRQLPEEGLKFMVYLQKENIIDESGMPKERFSAEFPKEGPSILRIQQVVRGDSAAYFCASSQDRGGHYEQYFGPGTRLTVT.

The rearrangement joins TRBV19 to TRBJ2-3; weak D call: TRBD1 (5 bases). CDR1 and CDR2 from the germline V gene are LNHDA and SQIVND (reference sequence). The V gene lost 7 bases and the J gene lost 1 base, with 18 bases spanning the gap. The CDR3 is 16 residues long. As DNA, the CDR3 is TGTGCCAGTACCAGCATCGCAGGGTCTGGCACAGATACGCAGTATTTT. Amino acids: CASTSIAGSGTDTQYF.

This chain uses TRBV7-9 with TRBJ2-3; 7 bases fit TRBD2. With 1 base clipped from V and 1 base from J, the junction kept 8 bases outside the gene matches. The germline gives CDR1 SEHNR, CDR2 FQNEAQ (reference sequence). The CDR3 extends over 17 amino acids. CDR3 in DNA: TGTGCCAGCAGCTTAGTTGCAAGCGGGATTGGCACAGATACGCAGTATTTT. It specifies CASSLVASGIGTDTQYF.

V usage is TRBV19 and J usage is TRBJ2-1, with 10 bases lining up with TRBD1. In germline, CDR1 is LNHDA, CDR2 SQIVND (reference sequence). V lost 6 bases to trimming and J lost 4 bases; unmatched junction nucleotides: 6. This CDR3 is built from 15 residues. The CDR3 nucleotides read TGTGCCAGTAGGGGCCGGGACAGGGGATACAATGAGCAGTTCTTC. This sequence encodes CASRGRDRGYNEQFF.

CDR3 residues: CASSIEGYTEAFF. Written as DNA, the CDR3 is TGTGCCAGTAGTATAGAGGGATACACTGAAGCTTTCTTT. This chain uses TRBV19 with TRBJ1-1, with unresolved D. The ends were cut back, 0 bases at V and 3 bases at J, with 5 bases in the middle. The germline V gene has CDR1 LNHDA and CDR2 SQIVND (reference sequence). This CDR3 is 13 amino acids long.

This chain links TRBV9 with TRBJ2-5, with 9 bases lining up with TRBD2. Germline CDR1 and CDR2: SGDLS and YYNGEE. V lost 3 bases and J lost 3; bases outside the gene matches: 15. The CDR3 is 18 residues long. The CDR3 DNA sequence: TGTGCCAGCAGCGCGGGACTAGCTTACGCGTCGGGGAAAGAGACCCAGTACTTC. Encoded protein: CASSAGLAYASGKETQYF.

The chain recombines TRBV25-1 with TRBJ1-1; 8 bases match TRBD1. After removal of 0 bases from V and 1 base from J, the junction contained 1 base not matched to a gene. CDR3 length: 15 amino acids. Germline-derived CDR1 and CDR2 are MGHDK and SYGVNS. The CDR3 sequence: CASSEYRGRNTEAFF. The CDR3 bases are TGTGCCAGCAGTGAATACAGGGGGCGGAACACTGAAGCTTTCTTT.

The chain recombines TRBV2 with TRBJ2-2; TRBD2 matches at 8 bases. From germline, CDR1 is SNHLY and CDR2 FYNNEI. This CDR3 region has 14 residues. The V gene end was trimmed by 7 bases and the J gene end by 5 bases; junction bases not matched to a gene: 6. The CDR3 sequence is CASTGGAGTGELFF. For the CDR3, the DNA is TGTGCCAGCACCGGGGGGGCGGGAACCGGGGAGCTGTTTTTT.

This clone was detected a few times. The rearrangement joins TRBV27 to TRBJ1-5, with unresolved D. Germline CDR1 MNHEY, CDR2 SMNVEV (reference sequence). Trimming shortened V by 3 bases and J by 3 bases, and 12 bases separated the two germline ends. CDR3 length equals 15 residues. The DNA for the CDR3 is TGTGCCAGCAGTTTGGGCGGGAGTTACAATCAGCCCCAGCATTTT. It translates to CASSLGGSYNQPQHF.

This chain connects TRBV9 to TRBJ1-2; 7 bases match TRBD1. The germline V gene has CDR1 SGDLS and CDR2 YYNGEE. V lost 0 bases to trimming and J lost 2 bases; unmatched junction nucleotides: 1. This CDR3 spans 14 amino acids. The DNA of the CDR3 is TGTGCCAGCAGCGTAGCGACAGGGAACTATGGCTACACCTTC. Translation: CASSVATGNYGYTF.

The gene calls are TRBV19 and TRBJ1-6; no clear D gene. The CDR3 has 17 amino acids. With 4 bases removed from V and 7 bases from J, the gap between germline ends came to 20 bases. Germline V lookup: CDR1 LNHDA, CDR2 SQIVND (reference sequence). CDR3 protein: CASSRPLTGERNSPLHF. The DNA of the CDR3 is TGTGCCAGTAGTAGGCCTCTAACTGGGGAGAGGAATTCACCCCTCCACTTT.

V gene TRBV5-5 combines with J gene TRBJ2-7; D possibly uses TRBD1 or TRBD2 (5 bases each). Germline V gives CDR1 SGHKS, CDR2 YYEKEE (reference sequence). Trimming removed 0 bases from V and 3 bases from J, with 10 bases in between. The CDR3 is 14 residues long. CDR3 in amino acids: CASSLGRGGYEQYF. CDR3 nucleotide sequence: TGTGCCAGCAGCTTGGGACGGGGCGGCTACGAGCAGTACTTC.

The genes are TRBV4-2 and TRBJ1-5; no definite D call. The V gene's germline CDR1 is LGHNA and CDR2 YNFKEQ. The CDR3 loop spans 15 amino acids. V was clipped by 2 bases and J by 7 bases, with 15 bases between them. The CDR3 DNA reads as TGTGCCAGCAGCCAACGCCTCGAAAGGTGGCAGCCCCAGCATTTT. Translating it yields CASSQRLERWQPQHF.

The chain couples TRBV4-2 to TRBJ1-2; D remains unclear. With 0 bases removed from V and 8 bases from J, the gap between germline ends came to 13 bases. Germline V gene sequence: CDR1 LGHNA, CDR2 YNFKEQ. This CDR3 has 14 amino acids. The CDR3 loop is CASSQESGVRGYTF. In DNA form, the CDR3 reads TGTGCCAGCAGCCAAGAATCCGGGGTTAGAGGCTACACCTTC.

V and J are TRBV7-3 and TRBJ2-5, with TRBD1 identical over 7 bases. Germline CDR1 is SGHTA and CDR2 is FQGTGA. The V and J ends lost 0 bases and 3 bases, in that order; junction bases with no gene match: 1. The CDR3 is made up of 14 amino acids. The CDR3 reads CASSLTGTEETQYF. Written as DNA, the CDR3 is TGTGCCAGCAGCTTAACTGGGACAGAAGAGACCCAGTACTTC.